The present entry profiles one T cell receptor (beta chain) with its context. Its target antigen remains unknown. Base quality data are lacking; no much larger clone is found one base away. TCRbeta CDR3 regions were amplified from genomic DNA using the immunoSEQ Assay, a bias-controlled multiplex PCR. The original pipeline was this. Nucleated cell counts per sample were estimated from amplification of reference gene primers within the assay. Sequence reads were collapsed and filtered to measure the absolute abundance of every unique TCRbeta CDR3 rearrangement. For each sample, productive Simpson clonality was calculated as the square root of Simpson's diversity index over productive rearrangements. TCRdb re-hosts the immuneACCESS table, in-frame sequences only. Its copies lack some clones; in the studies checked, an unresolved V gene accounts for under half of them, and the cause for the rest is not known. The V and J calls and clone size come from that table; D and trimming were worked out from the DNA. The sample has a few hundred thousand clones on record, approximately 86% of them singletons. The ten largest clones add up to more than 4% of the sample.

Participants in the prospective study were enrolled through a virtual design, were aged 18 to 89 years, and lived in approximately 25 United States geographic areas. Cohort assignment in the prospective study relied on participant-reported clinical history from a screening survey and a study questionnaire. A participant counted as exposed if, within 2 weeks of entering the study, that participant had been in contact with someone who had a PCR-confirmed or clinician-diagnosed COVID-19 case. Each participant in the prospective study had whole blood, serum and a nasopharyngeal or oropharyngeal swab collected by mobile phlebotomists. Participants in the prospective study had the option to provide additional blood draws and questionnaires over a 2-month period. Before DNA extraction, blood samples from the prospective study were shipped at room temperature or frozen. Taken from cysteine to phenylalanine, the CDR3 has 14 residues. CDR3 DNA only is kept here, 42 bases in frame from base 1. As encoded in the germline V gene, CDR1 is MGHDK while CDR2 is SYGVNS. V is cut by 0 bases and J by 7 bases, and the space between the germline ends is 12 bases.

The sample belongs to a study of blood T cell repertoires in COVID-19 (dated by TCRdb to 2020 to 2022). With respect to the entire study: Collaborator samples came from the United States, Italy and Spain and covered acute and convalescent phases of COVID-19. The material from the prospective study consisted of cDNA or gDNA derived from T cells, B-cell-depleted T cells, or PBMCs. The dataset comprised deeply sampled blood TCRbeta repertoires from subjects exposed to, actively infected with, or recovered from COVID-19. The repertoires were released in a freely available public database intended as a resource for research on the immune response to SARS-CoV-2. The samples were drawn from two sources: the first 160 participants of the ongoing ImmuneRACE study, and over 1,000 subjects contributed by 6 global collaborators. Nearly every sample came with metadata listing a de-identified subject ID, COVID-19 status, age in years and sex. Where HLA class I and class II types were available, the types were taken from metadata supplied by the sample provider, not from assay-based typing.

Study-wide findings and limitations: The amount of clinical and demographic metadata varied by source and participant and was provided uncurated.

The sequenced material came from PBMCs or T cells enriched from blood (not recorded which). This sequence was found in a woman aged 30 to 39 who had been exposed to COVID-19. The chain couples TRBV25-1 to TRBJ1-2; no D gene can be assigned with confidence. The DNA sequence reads TGTGCCAGCAGTGAATATCGGTCCCTCGGTGGCTACACCTTC. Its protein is CASSEYRSLGGYTF.